Below, 14 T cell receptor beta chains from the same sample are listed, as sequenced in a study of breast tumors, draining lymph nodes, adjacent tissues. Each CDR3 protein is one row after TCRdb ran MiXCR on the multiplex PCR reads. The repertoire includes roughly 11,000 distinct CDR3 sequences, under 40% of them detected once, and less than 15% sits in the top ten. The sample was breast tumor tissue. These receptors all come from a female donor with breast cancer. Some clones in this sample may be carry-over from other donors' samples.

This clonotype showed up many times. The V gene is TRBV28, the J gene TRBJ1-3; no clear D gene. This CDR3 has 14 residues. CDR1 MDHEN and CDR2 SYDVKM come from the germline V gene. V lost 3 bases to trimming and J lost 0 bases, with 6 bases between them. The CDR3 protein is CASSFLDSGNTIYF. CDR3 DNA: TGTGCCAGCAGTTTTCTAGACTCTGGAAACACCATATATTTT.

This clonotype has ten or more counts. DNA for the CDR3: TGCAGTGCTAGACCTACTAGCGGGAGGATAGAGAATGAGCAGTTCTTC. This gives the protein CSARPTSGRIENEQFF. The gene calls are TRBV20-1 and TRBJ2-1; 12 positions agree with TRBD2. Unmatched junction bases numbered 9, after V lost 2 bases and J lost 7 bases. From germline, CDR1 is DFQATT and CDR2 SNEGSKA (reference sequence). There are 16 residues in the CDR3.

This clonotype is labeled as large. The chain is built from TRBV7-9 and TRBJ2-1; 9 nucleotides match TRBD1. With 5 bases clipped from V and 8 bases from J, the junction kept 10 bases outside the gene matches. There are 15 residues in the CDR3. In germline, CDR1 is SEHNR, CDR2 FQNEAQ (reference sequence). CDR3 nucleotide sequence: TGTGCCAGCAGCCCGACCCCTGACAGGGGGTATGAGCAGTTCTTC. Protein: CASSPTPDRGYEQFF.

This clonotype was seen at least ten times. V and J are TRBV28 and TRBJ1-5; a possible D gene is TRBD1 (5 bases). CDR1 and CDR2 (germline): MDHEN, SYDVKM. The CDR3 contains 14 residues. Trimming took off 3 bases at V and 5 bases at J, with 11 bases between the two ends. The CDR3 DNA reads as TGTGCCAGCAGTTTTGCACAGGCGGATCAGCCCCAGCATTTT. This encodes CASSFAQADQPQHF.

Ten or more counts support this clonotype. The rearrangement links TRBV18 to TRBJ1-5, with D possibly TRBD1 on 5 matching bases. Trimming removed 1 base from V and 4 bases from J, with 17 bases in between. This CDR3 is built from 17 residues. The germline gives CDR1 KGHSH, CDR2 LQKENI. The CDR3 bases are TGTGCCAGCTCACCACGGGGAGAAGGGGCTGGAAATCAGCCCCAGCATTTT. It codes for CASSPRGEGAGNQPQHF.

This clonotype has a count of ten or more. V and J are TRBV11-2 and TRBJ2-5; TRBD2 matches 9 bases. The V gene end was trimmed by 5 bases and the J gene end by 4 bases; junction bases not matched to a gene: 11. Germline V gives CDR1 SGHAT, CDR2 FQNNGV. CDR3 length equals 16 residues. The CDR3 is CASSPREGGRVETQYF. In nucleotides, the CDR3 is TGTGCCAGCAGCCCGCGGGAGGGGGGTCGGGTAGAGACCCAGTACTTC.

The table lists this clonotype with many counts. The V call is TRBV2, the J call TRBJ2-5; 8 nucleotides match TRBD2. Germline CDR1 is SNHLY and CDR2 is FYNNEI. CDR3 length: 14 amino acids. The V and J ends lost 3 bases and 1 base, in that order; junction bases with no gene match: 1. This CDR3 reads CASSDAGGQETQYF. CDR3 in DNA: TGTGCCAGCAGTGATGCGGGGGGCCAAGAGACCCAGTACTTC.

This clonotype was detected only once. The chain employs TRBV24-1 and TRBJ2-5, with no clear D. This CDR3 comprises 13 residues. CDR1 is KGHDR and CDR2 is SFDVKD in the germline V gene. Trimming removed 6 bases from V and 0 bases from J, with 7 bases in between. CDR3 DNA: TGTGCCACCAGTCTCCACAACCAAGAGACCCAGTACTTC. It encodes CATSLHNQETQYF.

This clonotype occurred many times. The chain carries TRBV20-1 and TRBJ2-2; TRBD2 agrees at 7 bases. V was clipped by 6 bases and J by 4 bases; unmatched bases: 8. CDR3 length: 14 residues. Germline V CDR1 and CDR2: DFQATT, SNEGSKA (reference sequence). CDR3 protein: CSAIREALTGELFF. The CDR3, as DNA: TGCAGTGCCATACGGGAGGCCCTCACCGGGGAGCTGTTTTTT.

By share, this clonotype ranks as medium-sized. V usage is TRBV5-4 and J usage is TRBJ1-5; a weak D match, TRBD1 (6 bases). The length of the CDR3 is 17 residues. Germline assignment: CDR1 SGHNT and CDR2 YYREEE (reference sequence). Trimming cost V 4 bases and J 2 bases, with 19 bases left between them. The CDR3 coding sequence is TGTGCCAGCAGCAGTGGGGGCGGGCGTGGTGGCAATCAGCCCCAGCATTTT. Encoded protein: CASSSGGGRGGNQPQHF.

Remarks on this clonotype: This could be a read error, since a much larger clone is one nucleotide away. The chain is built from TRBV18 and TRBJ2-1, with D tentatively TRBD1 or TRBD2 (5 bases each). Germline assignment: CDR1 KGHSH and CDR2 LQKENI. The CDR3 runs 13 residues. The CDR3 protein is CASSPRGLDEPFF. For the CDR3, the DNA is TGTGCCAGCTCACCCCGGGGCCTCGATGAGCCGTTCTTC.

By share, this clonotype counts as medium-sized. The chain joins TRBV28 to TRBJ2-5; D unclear. The length of the CDR3 is 11 residues. CDR1 MDHEN and CDR2 SYDVKM come from the germline V gene. V was cut by 6 bases and J by 8 bases, with 10 bases left in between. CDR3 nucleotides: TGTGCCAGCAGCCCCGGCGGAACCCAGTACTTC. Residues: CASSPGGTQYF.

The sample holds one count of this clonotype. The V and J genes are TRBV14 and TRBJ2-1, with no clear D. The CDR3 runs to 13 residues. CDR1 SGHDN and CDR2 FVKESK come from the germline V gene. V was clipped by 3 bases and J by 11 bases, with 14 bases between them. The CDR3 coding sequence is TGTGCCAGCAGCCAGAACCAGGCCCCTCAGCAGTTCTTC. Encoded protein: CASSQNQAPQQFF.

This clonotype was counted once. Lacking the conserved final phenylalanine or tryptophan, this CDR3 likely reflects a read error. It is unclear where the CDR3 begins or ends on the DNA, so no DNA is shown, and the CDR3 is as TCRdb lists it. J is TRBJ2-3 and V is TRBV24-1; the table's D call of TRBD1 was not tested on the DNA. The CDR3 numbers 15 amino acids, ends counted. CDR1 KGHDR and CDR2 SFDVKD come from the germline V gene. The CDR3 loop reads CATSDWTDRTDTQYS.